The rows below give T cell receptor beta chains drawn from one sample of a study of blood T cell repertoires in COVID-19. Assay used: immunoSEQ multiplex PCR; TCRdb lists only in-frame clones, some missing. The repertoire consists of about 140,000 clones, with approximately 84% occurring once and the leading ten covering around 2.1%. Material for sequencing was peripheral blood. All receptors come from a woman in her sixties or seventies with acute or convalescent COVID-19. Both conserved end residues are part of each CDR3. Each record gives: J gene, CDR3 length, clone size, V gene, D gene, CDR3 protein, CDR3 DNA. A D gene is named only where the DNA matches it firmly. Clone size is shown for a subset of rows, as once, few, many or a class of expanded clone.

J gene: TRBJ2-7; CDR3 length: 15; clone size: NA; V gene: TRBV24-1; D gene: TRBD1; CDR3 protein: CATRLQDRGLVEQYF; CDR3 DNA: TGTGCCACCAGATTACAGGACAGGGGATTGGTCGAGCAGTACTTC
J gene: TRBJ1-2; CDR3 length: 14; clone size: NA; V gene: TRBV7-8; D gene: NA; CDR3 protein: CASSPKTGTYGYTF; CDR3 DNA: TGTGCCAGCAGCCCGAAGACAGGCACCTATGGCTACACCTTC
J gene: TRBJ1-1; CDR3 length: 20; clone size: few; V gene: TRBV6-6; D gene: TRBD1; CDR3 protein: CASSLSRLGQGESLNTEAFF; CDR3 DNA: TGTGCCAGCAGTCTCTCCCGACTTGGACAGGGGGAGAGCCTGAACACTGAAGCTTTCTTT
J gene: TRBJ2-7; CDR3 length: 16; clone size: NA; V gene: TRBV27; D gene: TRBD2; CDR3 protein: CASSLSIGGRRYEQYF; CDR3 DNA: TGTGCCAGCAGTTTATCGATAGGCGGGAGAAGGTACGAGCAGTACTTC
J gene: TRBJ2-5; CDR3 length: 11; clone size: NA; V gene: TRBV27; D gene: NA; CDR3 protein: CASRTRETQYF; CDR3 DNA: TGTGCCAGCAGGACTAGAGAGACCCAGTACTTC
J gene: TRBJ1-5; CDR3 length: 14; clone size: NA; V gene: TRBV2; D gene: NA; CDR3 protein: CASSGMAGGQPQHF; CDR3 DNA: TGTGCCAGCAGTGGGATGGCGGGGGGTCAGCCCCAGCATTTT
J gene: TRBJ2-2; CDR3 length: 14; clone size: NA; V gene: TRBV10-3; D gene: TRBD1; CDR3 protein: CAISGQGNTGELFF; CDR3 DNA: TGTGCCATCAGTGGACAGGGGAACACCGGGGAGCTGTTTTTT
J gene: TRBJ2-1; CDR3 length: 12; clone size: NA; V gene: TRBV30; D gene: NA; CDR3 protein: CAWGPSYNEQFF; CDR3 DNA: TGTGCCTGGGGACCTTCCTACAATGAGCAGTTCTTC
J gene: TRBJ1-1; CDR3 length: 13; clone size: NA; V gene: TRBV6-1; D gene: NA; CDR3 protein: CASSERERVKAFF; CDR3 DNA: TGTGCCAGCAGTGAGAGGGAACGCGTAAAGGCTTTCTTT
J gene: TRBJ1-1; CDR3 length: 12; clone size: NA; V gene: TRBV28; D gene: NA; CDR3 protein: CASSSTGRAAFF; CDR3 DNA: TGTGCCAGCAGTTCTACAGGCCGGGCAGCTTTCTTT
J gene: TRBJ1-1; CDR3 length: 14; clone size: NA; V gene: TRBV7-9; D gene: TRBD1; CDR3 protein: CASSAWTGYTEAFF; CDR3 DNA: TGTGCCAGCAGCGCCTGGACAGGGTACACTGAAGCTTTCTTT
J gene: TRBJ2-5; CDR3 length: 16; clone size: NA; V gene: TRBV11-2; D gene: NA; CDR3 protein: CASSLGASGRQETQYF; CDR3 DNA: TGTGCCAGCAGCTTAGGAGCCAGCGGACGACAAGAGACCCAGTACTTC
J gene: TRBJ2-1; CDR3 length: 16; clone size: NA; V gene: TRBV10-3; D gene: NA; CDR3 protein: CAAGASQGSSYNEQFF; CDR3 DNA: TGTGCCGCAGGCGCCTCTCAGGGGAGCTCCTACAATGAGCAGTTCTTC
J gene: TRBJ2-7; CDR3 length: 13; clone size: NA; V gene: TRBV19; D gene: NA; CDR3 protein: CASSTRTGDEQYF; CDR3 DNA: TGTGCCAGTAGTACACGGACCGGGGACGAGCAGTACTTC